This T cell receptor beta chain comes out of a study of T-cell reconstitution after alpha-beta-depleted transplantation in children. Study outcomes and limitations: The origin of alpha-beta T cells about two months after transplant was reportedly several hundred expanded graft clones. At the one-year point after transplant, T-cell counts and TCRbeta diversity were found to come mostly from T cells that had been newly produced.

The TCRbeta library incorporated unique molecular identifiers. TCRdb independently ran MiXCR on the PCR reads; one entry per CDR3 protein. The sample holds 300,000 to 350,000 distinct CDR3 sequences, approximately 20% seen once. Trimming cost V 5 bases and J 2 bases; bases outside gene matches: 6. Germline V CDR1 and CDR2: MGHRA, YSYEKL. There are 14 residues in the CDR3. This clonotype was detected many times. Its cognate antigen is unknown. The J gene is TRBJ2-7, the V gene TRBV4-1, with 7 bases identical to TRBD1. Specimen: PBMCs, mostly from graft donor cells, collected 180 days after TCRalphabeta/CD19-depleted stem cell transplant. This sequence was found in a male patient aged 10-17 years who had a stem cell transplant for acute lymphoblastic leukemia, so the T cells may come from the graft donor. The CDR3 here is CASSYRTGTYEQYF. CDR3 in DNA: TGCGCCAGCAGCTACCGGACAGGTACCTACGAGCAGTACTTC.